This is a list of T cell receptor beta chains from one sample in a study of CD8+CD57+ T cells in acquired aplastic anemia. TCRdb called the reads again in MiXCR, with one record for every CDR3 protein. The sample carries about 150,000 distinct CDR3 sequences, 45% to 50% recorded once. Sequencing was performed on sorted CD4+, CD8+, or CD8+CD57+ T cells (not recorded which) from PBMCs. The receptors originated from a human donor with aplastic anemia. CDR3s include the opening cysteine and the closing phenylalanine or tryptophan. D genes are given only for firm matches. Not all rows give a size; the values are once, few, many and, for expanded clones, a class.

>TRBJ2-6|many|TRBV19|TRBD1
CASKTGLGANVLTF
TGTGCCAGTAAGACAGGGTTAGGGGCCAACGTCCTGACTTTC
>TRBJ2-1|few|TRBV5-6|NA
CASSPAPGLAPYNEQFF
TGTGCCAGCAGCCCCGCCCCTGGATTAGCCCCATACAATGAGCAGTTCTTC
>TRBJ2-4|many|TRBV13|NA
CASSSQGIGNIQYF
TGTGCCAGCAGCTCACAGGGAATAGGGAACATTCAGTACTTC
>TRBJ1-2|many|TRBV12-3/TRBV12-4|TRBD1
CASSQQGGRGYTF
TGTGCCAGCAGTCAACAGGGGGGGCGGGGCTACACCTTC
>TRBJ1-1|few|TRBV10-3|TRBD1
CAISAPDRAQGEAFF
TGTGCCATCAGTGCCCCTGACAGGGCCCAGGGTGAAGCTTTCTTT
>TRBJ2-3|few|TRBV29-1|NA
CSVGWARYQDTQYF
TGCAGCGTTGGATGGGCAAGGTATCAAGATACGCAGTATTTT
>TRBJ2-7|NA|TRBV20-1|TRBD2
CSARDLSGSSYEQYF
TGCAGTGCTAGAGATCTCAGCGGGAGCTCCTACGAGCAGTACTTC
>TRBJ2-3|NA|TRBV6-2/TRBV6-3|NA
CASSYSGLPDTQYF
TGTGCCAGCAGTTACTCTGGCCTACCAGATACGCAGTATTTT
>TRBJ1-1|NA|TRBV7-2|NA
CASRLGLNTQAFF
TGTGCCAGCCGACTCGGTCTGAACACTCAAGCTTTCTTT
>TRBJ2-7|NA|TRBV25-1|NA
CASQNRGTNYEQYF
TGTGCCAGTCAAAACAGGGGGACTAACTACGAGCAGTACTTC
>TRBJ2-1|NA|TRBV24-1|TRBD1
CATSDLGGQGYNEQFF
TGTGCCACCAGTGATTTGGGGGGACAGGGATACAATGAGCAGTTCTTC
>TRBJ2-1|many|TRBV7-8|TRBD2
CASTFRTSANNEQFF
TGTGCCAGCACCTTCCGGACTAGCGCAAACAATGAGCAGTTCTTC
>TRBJ1-2|few|TRBV4-2|TRBD1
CASSQPGQGASFEHF
TGTGCCAGCAGCCAGCCGGGACAGGGGGCTTCATTTGAGCACTTC
>TRBJ1-2|many|TRBV24-1|NA
CATSDFWGGYYGYTF
TGTGCCACCAGTGATTTTTGGGGAGGTTATTATGGCTACACCTTC
>TRBJ1-4|many|TRBV7-9|TRBD1
CASSGAVGGGTAPEKLFF
TGTGCCAGCAGCGGGGCGGTAGGAGGGGGGACAGCCCCGGAAAAACTGTTTTTT
>TRBJ2-7|NA|TRBV5-1|TRBD2
CASSTGLAGVIPYEQYF
TGCGCCAGCAGCACGGGACTAGCGGGGGTAATTCCCTACGAGCAGTACTTC
>TRBJ2-2|many|TRBV11-2|TRBD2
CASPPSGNAGELFF
TGTGCCAGCCCCCCTAGCGGGAACGCCGGGGAGCTGTTTTTT
>TRBJ2-7|NA|TRBV12-3/TRBV12-4|TRBD1
CASSLTGVGEQYF
TGTGCCAGCAGTTTAACAGGGGTAGGCGAGCAGTACTTC
>TRBJ2-3|NA|TRBV7-9|NA
CASTQGGADTQYF
TGTGCCAGCACTCAAGGGGGGGCAGATACGCAGTATTTT
>TRBJ1-2|NA|TRBV29-1|TRBD1
CSLWGQGANDYGYTF
TGCAGCTTGTGGGGACAGGGGGCGAATGACTATGGCTACACCTTC
>TRBJ1-1|NA|TRBV2|NA
CASSPLLPGDREAFF
TGTGCCAGCAGCCCCCTTTTGCCGGGTGACCGTGAAGCTTTCTTT
>TRBJ2-7|NA|TRBV24-1|TRBD1
CATSDRQGWEQYF
TGTGCCACCAGTGATCGACAGGGGTGGGAGCAGTACTTC
>TRBJ2-7|NA|TRBV7-3|NA
CASSPHPSYEQYF
TGTGCCAGCAGTCCCCATCCCTCCTACGAGCAGTACTTC
>TRBJ2-3|NA|TRBV7-7|NA
CASSLNPSDTQYF
TGTGCTAGCAGCTTAAACCCCTCAGATACGCAGTATTTT
>TRBJ2-1|NA|TRBV7-6|NA
CASSSRRGSGEGNEQFF
TGTGCCAGCAGCTCAAGGAGGGGTAGCGGTGAGGGCAATGAGCAGTTCTTC
>TRBJ2-7|once|TRBV7-2|NA
CASSLEGAEQYF
TGTGCCAGCAGCTTAGAGGGCGCCGAGCAGTACTTC
>TRBJ2-7|few|TRBV20-1|NA
CSAMGREDYEQYF
TGCAGTGCTATGGGCCGCGAGGATTACGAGCAGTACTTC
>TRBJ1-5|many|TRBV12-3/TRBV12-4|NA
CASSPGPGNQPQHF
TGTGCCAGCAGTCCCGGACCCGGCAATCAGCCCCAGCATTTT
>TRBJ2-3|NA|TRBV11-2|TRBD2
CASSLGLAGGRTDTQYF
TGTGCCAGCAGCTTAGGACTAGCGGGGGGACGCACAGATACGCAGTATTTT
>TRBJ1-2|many|TRBV11-2|NA
CASSLDSGRGYGYTF
TGTGCCAGCAGCTTAGACTCGGGGAGGGGGTATGGCTACACCTTC
>TRBJ2-3|NA|TRBV24-1|TRBD1
CATRGQEGTDTQYF
TGTGCCACCAGGGGACAGGAGGGCACAGATACGCAGTATTTT
>TRBJ2-7|NA|TRBV19|NA
CASSMRVVDEQYF
TGTGCCAGTAGTATGCGGGTGGTCGACGAGCAGTACTTC
>TRBJ2-5|NA|TRBV11-2|NA
CASSSAEENQETQYF
TGTGCCAGCAGCTCCGCCGAAGAAAACCAAGAGACCCAGTACTTC
>TRBJ1-5|NA|TRBV10-3|TRBD1
CAISESGQGDQPQHF
TGTGCCATCAGTGAGTCAGGTCAGGGGGACCAGCCCCAGCATTTT
>TRBJ1-2|few|TRBV12-3/TRBV12-4|NA
CASSLAGNRDTPSNYGYTF
TGTGCCAGCAGTTTAGCCGGAAACCGGGACACCCCATCTAACTATGGCTACACCTTC
>TRBJ2-1|many|TRBV20-1|NA
CSARAGARGREQFF
TGCAGTGCTAGAGCGGGGGCGCGAGGCCGAGAGCAGTTCTTC
>TRBJ2-3|many|TRBV6-5|NA
CASSSAGAPTDTQYF
TGTGCCAGCAGTTCGGCAGGGGCGCCCACAGATACGCAGTATTTT
>TRBJ2-3|once|TRBV24-1|TRBD2
CATSDSSGYTDTQYF
TGTGCCACCAGTGATTCTAGCGGCTACACAGATACGCAGTATTTT
>TRBJ2-2|NA|TRBV24-1|NA
CATRDLNTGELFF
TGTGCCACCCGGGACTTGAACACCGGGGAGCTGTTTTTT
>TRBJ2-7|many|TRBV2|NA
CASSGPGNKYEQYF
TGTGCCAGCAGCGGGCCAGGCAACAAATACGAGCAGTACTTC
>TRBJ1-1|NA|TRBV20-1|NA
CSARDPQGKAEAFF
TGCAGTGCTAGAGATCCCCAGGGTAAGGCTGAAGCTTTCTTT